Presented here are 23 T cell receptor beta chains from one specimen sequenced in a study of cytomegalovirus exposure and HLA in healthy donors. This PCR relied on a set of 60 Vbeta primers and 13 Jbeta primers. Profiling relied on immunoSEQ multiplex PCR, and the TCRdb table lists in-frame clones only, not all of them. The table has more than 110,000 clones, 60% to 85% seen once. Sequencing was carried out using PBMCs. The receptor source for this set is a man aged 35-49 years in good health and CMV-seropositive.

This rearrangement joins TRBV2 to TRBJ2-1; D not certain. Trimming stripped 3 bases from V and 5 bases from J, with 5 bases between. Germline loops: CDR1 SNHLY, CDR2 FYNNEI. The CDR3 is made up of 12 amino acids. Here the CDR3 DNA reads TGTGCCAGCAGTGATTCCAACAATGAGCAGTTCTTC. This encodes CASSDSNNEQFF.

A few counts support this clone. V usage is TRBV13 and J usage is TRBJ2-7; D is perhaps TRBD1 (6 bases). In germline, CDR1 is PRHDT, CDR2 FYEKMQ (reference sequence). This CDR3 is built from 13 residues. V lost 4 bases to trimming and J lost 3 bases, with 10 bases between them. The CDR3 reads CASSSGRGYEQYF. The CDR3 nucleotides are TGTGCCAGCAGCTCCGGCAGGGGCTACGAGCAGTACTTC.

The gene calls are TRBV9 and TRBJ1-5; D ambiguous. Germline assignment: CDR1 SGDLS and CDR2 YYNGEE. Between the trimmed V and J ends, which lost 2 bases and 0 bases, there was a span of 3 bases. There are 13 residues in the CDR3. This CDR3 reads CASSVGSNQPQHF. For the CDR3, the DNA is TGTGCCAGCAGCGTCGGTAGCAATCAGCCCCAGCATTTT.

V usage is TRBV23-1 and J usage is TRBJ2-1; the match to TRBD1 covers 11 bases. TRBV23-1 is sorted into the ORF group, with uncertain function. V shed 6 bases and J 7 bases; nucleotides not matched to a gene: 8. The CDR3 totals 15 residues. Here the CDR3 reads CASSQGQGAGNEQFF. CDR3 coding DNA: TGCGCCAGCAGCCAAGGACAGGGGGCGGGAAATGAGCAGTTCTTC.

The chain carries TRBV19 and TRBJ2-7, with D uncertain. The germline V and J ends were trimmed by 3 bases and 7 bases, with 25 bases remaining between them. The CDR3 loop spans 17 amino acids. The V gene's germline CDR1 is LNHDA and CDR2 SQIVND (reference sequence). The CDR3 DNA is TGTGCCAGTAGTATTGTTGGTCGCCAGGTAGATTCGAAGGAGCAGTACTTC. It is translated as CASSIVGRQVDSKEQYF.

This chain uses TRBV6-5 with TRBJ2-1; 13 bases map to TRBD2. V gave up 4 bases and J gave up 2 bases; unmatched junction bases: 2. Per the germline V gene, CDR1 is MNHEY and CDR2 is SVGAGI. The CDR3 loop spans 16 amino acids. CDR3 coding DNA: TGTGCCAGCAGTTCGACTAGCGGGGGGCCCTACAATGAGCAGTTCTTC. Translated, it gives CASSSTSGGPYNEQFF.

V usage is TRBV5-1 and J usage is TRBJ2-3; 7 nucleotides align to TRBD2. The germline gives CDR1 SGHRS, CDR2 YFSETQ. Losses at the gene ends were 0 bases for V and 0 bases for J; bases not matched to a gene: 4. CDR3 length: 16 residues. As DNA, the CDR3 is TGCGCCAGCAGCTTGGCCGGGAGGAGTAGCACAGATACGCAGTATTTT. Its protein product is CASSLAGRSSTDTQYF.

The sample holds one count of this clone. The chain combines TRBV2 with TRBJ2-1, with D possibly TRBD2 on 5 matching bases. V dropped 4 bases and J dropped 5 bases, with 15 bases sitting between them. The V gene's germline CDR1 is SNHLY and CDR2 FYNNEI. The CDR3 totals 15 residues. Written as DNA, the CDR3 is TGTGCCAGCAGTGCCGGGAACCTCCCTAACAATGAGCAGTTCTTC. Encoded protein: CASSAGNLPNNEQFF.

This chain connects TRBV10-1 to TRBJ2-3; 10 bases are shared with TRBD2. The CDR3 totals 20 residues. Germline CDR1 reads WNHNN; CDR2 reads SYGVQD (reference sequence). The junction had 18 bases not matched to a gene; V was cut back by 0 bases and J by 6 bases. The CDR3 here is CASSESTLAGMKTDWDTQYF. CDR3 nucleotide sequence: TGCGCCAGCAGTGAGTCGACACTAGCGGGAATGAAGACGGATTGGGATACGCAGTATTTT.

The V gene is TRBV30, the J gene TRBJ1-1; possible D gene TRBD1, 5 bases. V was clipped by 4 bases and J by 8 bases, with 17 bases between them. The CDR3 runs to 13 residues. CDR1 and CDR2 from the germline V gene are GTSNPN and SVGIG (reference sequence). The CDR3 region has the DNA TGTGCCTGGACGGGGGGTAGGGGTTGGGAAGCTTTCTTT. It codes for CAWTGGRGWEAFF.

The sample holds a few counts of this clone. The rearrangement uses TRBV5-6 and TRBJ1-2; 12 bases are shared with TRBD1. In germline, CDR1 is SGHDT, CDR2 YYEEEE. The length of the CDR3 is 17 residues. Losses at the gene ends were 4 bases for V and 1 base for J; bases not matched to a gene: 8. CDR3 region: CASSRPGQGAYNYGYTF. As DNA, the CDR3 is TGTGCCAGCAGCCGTCCGGGACAGGGGGCCTATAACTATGGCTACACCTTC.

J is TRBJ1-1 and V is TRBV6-5; 7 positions match TRBD1. The ends lost 6 bases at V and 6 bases at J; junction bases unmatched: 10. CDR3 size: 14 residues. The germline V gene encodes CDR1 MNHEY and CDR2 SVGAGI. CDR3 nucleotide sequence: TGTGCCAGCAGCCTCCAGGGGGGCAGGCCTGAAGCTTTCTTT. This sequence encodes CASSLQGGRPEAFF.

The chain joins TRBV11-3 to TRBJ2-5; maybe TRBD2 (7 bases). The CDR3 is 14 residues long. Trimming removed 1 base from V and 5 bases from J, with 11 bases in between. The germline gives CDR1 SGHNT, CDR2 YENEEA. The DNA of the CDR3 is TGTGCCAGCAGCTTAGCGGGGGGCCGGGAGACCCAGTACTTC. Translating gives CASSLAGGRETQYF.

This chain links TRBV7-9 with TRBJ2-3, with D unresolved. With 0 bases removed from V and 1 base from J, the gap between germline ends came to 14 bases. The V gene's germline CDR1 is SEHNR and CDR2 FQNEAQ (reference sequence). The CDR3 runs to 17 residues. The CDR3 region is CASSLARLNQGTDTQYF. CDR3 nucleotides: TGTGCCAGCAGCTTAGCCCGCCTGAACCAGGGCACAGATACGCAGTATTTT. Full variable domain (rest looked up from reference TRBV7-9 and TRBJ2-3): DTGVSQNPRHKITKRGQNVTFRCDPISEHNRLYWYRQTLGQGPEFLTYFQNEAQLEKSRLLSDRFSAERPKGSFSTLEIQRTEQGDSAMYLCASSLARLNQGTDTQYFGPGTRLTVL.

The genes are TRBV7-9 and TRBJ2-2, with TRBD2 as a possible D gene (5 bases). Trimming removed 1 base from V and 6 bases from J, with 12 bases in between. This CDR3 has 15 amino acids. CDR1 is SEHNR and CDR2 is FQNEAQ in the germline V gene (reference sequence). The CDR3 protein is CASSLGFGVSGELFF. CDR3 DNA sequence: TGTGCCAGCAGCTTAGGGTTCGGGGTCTCCGGGGAGCTGTTTTTT. Based on the CDR3 plus reference TRBV7-9 and TRBJ2-2, the full variable domain is DTGVSQNPRHKITKRGQNVTFRCDPISEHNRLYWYRQTLGQGPEFLTYFQNEAQLEKSRLLSDRFSAERPKGSFSTLEIQRTEQGDSAMYLCASSLGFGVSGELFFGEGSRLTVL.

In this sample, this clone turned up once. The chain joins TRBV2 to TRBJ2-1; 7 nucleotides agree with TRBD2. Germline-derived CDR1 and CDR2 are SNHLY and FYNNEI. J was trimmed by 3 bases and V by 11 bases; bases with no gene match: 10. This CDR3 comprises 14 residues. CDR3 in DNA: TGTGCCGGCTCGAGCGGGGTCCTCTACAATGAGCAGTTCTTC. Translating gives CAGSSGVLYNEQFF.

This clone was found once. This sequence joins TRBV5-1 and TRBJ2-2; 7 bases fit TRBD2. V lost 4 bases to trimming and J lost 7 bases; unmatched junction nucleotides: 10. The CDR3 runs 15 residues. In germline, CDR1 is SGHRS, CDR2 YFSETQ. CDR3 in DNA: TGCGCCAGCAGCCTCGGGCGGGAGAGAGGCGGGGAGCTGTTTTTT. Its protein is CASSLGRERGGELFF.

The chain combines TRBV6-5 with TRBJ1-2, with 8 bases aligning to TRBD1. The germline V gene encodes CDR1 MNHEY and CDR2 SVGAGI. The CDR3 is 15 residues long. J gave up 7 bases and V 7 bases, and 14 bases lay outside the gene matches. Here the CDR3 DNA reads TGTGCCAGCACTCAACCAGGACAGGGTTTGAGTGGCTACACCTTC. Its protein product is CASTQPGQGLSGYTF.

The chain has TRBV7-6 and TRBJ2-7; TRBD1 matches 7 bases. Germline V gene sequence: CDR1 SGHVS, CDR2 FNYEAQ. Trimming took 1 base from V and 4 from J; bases not matched to a gene: 7. This CDR3 region has 15 residues. CDR3 sequence: CASSLGQGVMYEQYF. The CDR3 DNA is TGTGCCAGCAGCTTAGGCCAGGGGGTAATGTACGAGCAGTACTTC.

The chain employs TRBV7-9 and TRBJ1-2, with D maybe TRBD1 (6 bases). V was trimmed by 5 bases and J by 1 base, leaving 14 bases between them. The CDR3 has 15 residues. Germline V gene data show CDR1 as SEHNR and CDR2 as FQNEAQ (reference sequence). This CDR3 is CASSVPGADNYGYTF. CDR3 sequence (DNA): TGTGCCAGCAGCGTACCAGGGGCAGATAACTATGGCTACACCTTC.

This clone has more than one count but fewer than ten. The chain links TRBV5-4 to TRBJ1-1, with 8 nucleotides matching TRBD1. Trimming removed 5 bases from V and 3 bases from J; junction bases left unmatched: 6. The germline CDR1 and CDR2 sequences are SGHNT and YYREEE (reference sequence). CDR3 length equals 14 residues. CDR3 DNA: TGTGCCAGCAGGCCGACAGGGGAATACACTGAAGCTTTCTTT. It yields the protein CASRPTGEYTEAFF.

The genes are TRBV6-1 and TRBJ2-7; possibly TRBD1 for D (6 bases). The CDR3 length is 15 residues. V was clipped by 11 bases and J by 2 bases, with 22 bases between them. Germline CDR1 is MNHNS and CDR2 is SASEGT. The CDR3 is CASTTSPQGAYEQYF. As DNA, the CDR3 is TGTGCCTCCACAACATCCCCACAGGGTGCCTACGAGCAGTACTTC.

The chain links TRBV7-2 to TRBJ1-2; TRBD1 agrees at 7 bases. Losses at the gene ends were 4 bases for V and 4 bases for J; bases not matched to a gene: 9. Germline V CDR1 and CDR2: SGHTA, FQGNSA. CDR3 length: 15 amino acids. The CDR3 DNA reads as TGTGCCAGCAGCTCAACGGGACAGACCTCCTATGGCTACACCTTC. It codes for CASSSTGQTSYGYTF.